These 15 T cell receptor beta chains were sequenced from one sample in a study of CD8 T cells in ankylosing spondylitis. One entry per CDR3 protein results from TCRdb running MiXCR on the 5' RACE reads. The sample consists of about 220,000 distinct CDR3 sequences, 10% to 13% of them appearing once. Sequenced sample: blood, either unsorted or a sorted T cell fraction (not recorded which). These receptors originate from a male donor with ankylosing spondylitis or in good health (not recorded which).

In this sample, this clonotype turned up once. This may come from a read error, since a much larger clone is one base off. The J gene is TRBJ2-3, the V gene TRBV5-6; D unclear. The CDR3 spans 17 residues. Trimming shortened V by 0 bases and J by 7 bases, and 21 bases separated the two germline ends. The germline CDR1 and CDR2 sequences are SGHDT and YYEEEE. The CDR3 DNA reads TGTGCCAGCAGCTTGGAAGGCCTCGGGCGTCAATCGTATACGCAGTATTTT. Its translation: CASSLEGLGRQSYTQYF.

The sample holds a few counts of this clonotype. This chain links TRBV20-1 with TRBJ2-3; D remains unclear. Between the trimmed V and J ends, which lost 6 bases and 0 bases, there was a span of 22 bases. The CDR3 spans 17 residues. Germline CDR1 is DFQATT and CDR2 is SNEGSKA (reference sequence). CDR3 DNA: TGCAGTGCCCGAAGAAGCCAGGCCAGCCTCAGCACAGATACGCAGTATTTT. This encodes CSARRSQASLSTDTQYF.

This clonotype was observed at least ten times. The chain uses TRBV11-2 and TRBJ2-3, with 12 nucleotides matching TRBD2. Germline values: CDR1 SGHAT, CDR2 FQNNGV. After removal of 3 bases from V and 3 bases from J, the junction contained 7 bases not matched to a gene. The CDR3 loop spans 17 amino acids. The CDR3 DNA sequence: TGTGCCAGCAGCTTTAGTCTAGCGGGGGGGGGTACAGATACGCAGTATTTT. Translation: CASSFSLAGGGTDTQYF.

This clonotype has only a few counts. The V and J genes are TRBV6-1 and TRBJ2-1; TRBD2 matches at 13 bases. The germline V gene encodes CDR1 MNHNS and CDR2 SASEGT. The junction had 7 bases not matched to a gene; V was cut back by 6 bases and J by 2 bases. This CDR3 has 17 amino acids. The CDR3 spells CASSHGTSGAAYNEQFF. The CDR3 DNA follows: TGTGCCAGCAGCCATGGGACTAGCGGGGCTGCCTACAATGAGCAGTTCTTC.

The rearrangement links TRBV19 to TRBJ2-4; D might be TRBD2 (5 bases). The CDR3 spans 15 residues. V dropped 5 bases and J dropped 6 bases, with 17 bases sitting between them. Germline CDR1 and CDR2: LNHDA and SQIVND (reference sequence). The chain's CDR3 is CASSPDPIGGNIQYF. The CDR3 coding sequence is TGTGCCAGTAGTCCGGACCCGATCGGAGGAAACATTCAGTACTTC.

The chain has TRBV5-1 and TRBJ2-7; 7 bases match TRBD1. The J segment lost 1 base and the V segment lost 4 bases, leaving 11 bases of the junction unmatched. This CDR3 has 16 amino acids. Germline V gene lookup returns CDR1 SGHRS and CDR2 YFSETQ. The CDR3, as DNA: TGCGCCAGCAGCGACGTGACAGGGCGAAGGTCCTACGAGCAGTACTTC. Protein sequence: CASSDVTGRRSYEQYF.

This clonotype was detected a few times. The chain uses TRBV27 and TRBJ2-7; no firm D call. V lost 5 bases, J lost 2 bases, and 13 bases lay in between. There are 14 residues in the CDR3. In germline, CDR1 is MNHEY, CDR2 SMNVEV (reference sequence). This chain's CDR3 is CASSQPADTYEQYF. The DNA of the CDR3 is TGTGCCAGCAGTCAGCCAGCCGATACCTACGAGCAGTACTTC.

A note on this clonotype: The germline gene is not matched at one end of the junction; a read error may be the cause. The chain uses TRBV27 and TRBJ1-2, with TRBD1 matching 10 bases. CDR1 is MNHEY and CDR2 is SMNVEV in the germline V gene (reference sequence). The CDR3 has 15 amino acids. The CDR3 loop reads CASSYRGQGPYGDTF. CDR3 nucleotide sequence: TGTGCCAGCAGTTATCGGGGACAGGGGCCCTATGGCGACACCTTC.

This clonotype was seen repeatedly, ten times or more. The V call is TRBV9, the J call TRBJ2-7; TRBD1 or TRBD2 may be the D gene (6 bases each). CDR3 length: 15 residues. V lost 0 bases, J lost 2 bases, and 12 bases lay in between. Germline CDR1 is SGDLS and CDR2 is YYNGEE. CDR3 sequence (DNA): TGTGCCAGCAGCGTAGGAGGGGGGCTGGCCTACGAGCAGTACTTC. It yields the protein CASSVGGGLAYEQYF.

This clonotype was counted between two and nine times. The rearrangement links TRBV5-1 to TRBJ2-5; D might be TRBD1 or TRBD2, each matching 5 bases. The germline V gene encodes CDR1 SGHRS and CDR2 YFSETQ. Trimming removed 2 bases at V and 5 bases at J, with 13 bases between. This CDR3 spans 14 amino acids. CDR3 region: CASSFRGELETQYF. In nucleotides, the CDR3 is TGCGCCAGCAGCTTCCGAGGGGAGCTGGAGACCCAGTACTTC.

This chain uses TRBV24-1 with TRBJ1-1; the match to TRBD1 covers 9 bases. V gave up 5 bases and J gave up 6 bases; unmatched junction bases: 6. The germline gives CDR1 KGHDR, CDR2 SFDVKD. CDR3 length: 14 residues. CDR3 loop: CATSGQGEMAEAFF. CDR3 DNA: TGTGCCACCAGTGGACAGGGGGAAATGGCTGAAGCTTTCTTT.

In its sample, this clonotype was seen a few times. V is TRBV7-8 and J is TRBJ2-1, with D perhaps TRBD2 (5 bases). V was pared by 1 base and J by 3 bases, with 16 bases between. Germline CDR1 and CDR2: SGHVS and FQNEAQ. The CDR3 is 17 residues long. CDR3 sequence: CASSLEAGQRFYNEQFF. The CDR3 DNA is TGTGCCAGCAGCTTAGAGGCGGGCCAGCGGTTCTACAATGAGCAGTTCTTC.

In its sample, this clonotype was seen many times. The chain joins TRBV12-3 or TRBV12-4 to TRBJ1-3; no clear D gene. The CDR3 runs 14 residues. Trimming left V 5 bases short and J 7 bases short, with 15 bases between. CDR3 nucleotide sequence: TGTGCCAGCAGTCCCCCGGCCCGAACCAACACCATATATTTT. Amino acid sequence: CASSPPARTNTIYF.

A few counts support this clonotype. The gene calls are TRBV7-2 and TRBJ2-4, with TRBD1 matching over 7 bases. The V segment lost 5 bases and the J segment 7 bases; nucleotides outside the gene matches: 5. The CDR3 spans 13 residues. CDR1 and CDR2 (germline): SGHTA, FQGNSA. CDR3 nucleotide sequence: TGTGCCAGCAGCCCGACAGGGTGGAACATTCAGTACTTC. This gives the protein CASSPTGWNIQYF.

This clonotype was picked up a small number of times. The rearrangement joins TRBV4-2 to TRBJ1-1; D possibly corresponds to TRBD1 (5 bases). The ends were cut back, 1 base at V and 5 bases at J, with 11 bases in the middle. The CDR3 runs to 14 residues. Germline values: CDR1 LGHNA, CDR2 YNFKEQ. In DNA, the CDR3 is TGTGCCAGCAGCCAAGTGGGGCGGGAAACTGAAGCTTTCTTT. This codes for CASSQVGRETEAFF.